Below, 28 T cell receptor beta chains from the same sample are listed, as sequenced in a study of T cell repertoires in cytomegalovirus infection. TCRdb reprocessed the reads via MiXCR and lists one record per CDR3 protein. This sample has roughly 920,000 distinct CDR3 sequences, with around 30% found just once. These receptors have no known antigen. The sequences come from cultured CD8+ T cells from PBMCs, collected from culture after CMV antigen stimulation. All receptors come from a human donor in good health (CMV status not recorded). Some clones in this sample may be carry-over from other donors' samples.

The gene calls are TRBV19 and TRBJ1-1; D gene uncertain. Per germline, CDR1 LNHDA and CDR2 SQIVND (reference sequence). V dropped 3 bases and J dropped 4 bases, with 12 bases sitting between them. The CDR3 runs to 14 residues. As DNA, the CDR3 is TGTGCCAGTAGTATCCGGACGCAACTCACTGAAGCTTTCTTT. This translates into CASSIRTQLTEAFF.

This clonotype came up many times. CDR3 protein: CASSWGGGPIEQFF. The CDR3 DNA follows: TGTGCCAGCAGTTGGGGGGGGGGCCCGATTGAGCAGTTCTTC. V is TRBV12-3 or TRBV12-4 and J is TRBJ2-1; a possible D gene is TRBD2 (7 bases). Trimming stripped 4 bases from V and 9 bases from J, with 16 bases between. The CDR3 runs to 14 residues.

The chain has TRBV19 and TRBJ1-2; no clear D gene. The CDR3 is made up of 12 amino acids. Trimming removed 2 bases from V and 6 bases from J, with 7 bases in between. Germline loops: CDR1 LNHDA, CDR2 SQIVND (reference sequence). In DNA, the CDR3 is TGTGCCAGTAGTATATTCGTCGATGGCTACACCTTC. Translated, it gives CASSIFVDGYTF.

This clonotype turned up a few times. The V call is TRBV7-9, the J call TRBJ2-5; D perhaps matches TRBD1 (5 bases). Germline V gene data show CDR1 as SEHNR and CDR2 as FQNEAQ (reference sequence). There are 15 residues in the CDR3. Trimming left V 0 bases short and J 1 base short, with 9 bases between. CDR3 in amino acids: CASSLAQGRQETQYF. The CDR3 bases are TGTGCCAGCAGCTTAGCTCAGGGTCGCCAAGAGACCCAGTACTTC.

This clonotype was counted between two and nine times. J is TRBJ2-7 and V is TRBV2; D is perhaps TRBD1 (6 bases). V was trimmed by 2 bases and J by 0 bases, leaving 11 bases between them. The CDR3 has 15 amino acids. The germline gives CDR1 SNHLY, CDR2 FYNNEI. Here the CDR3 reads CASSEWARGSYEQYF. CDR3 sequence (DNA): TGTGCCAGCAGTGAATGGGCCAGGGGCTCCTACGAGCAGTACTTC.

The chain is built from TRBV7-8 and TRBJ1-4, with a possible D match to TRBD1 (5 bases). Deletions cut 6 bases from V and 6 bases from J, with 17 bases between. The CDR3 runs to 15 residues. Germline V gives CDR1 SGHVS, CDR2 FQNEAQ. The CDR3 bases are TGTGCCAGCAGTTTATCAGGGTTTAGCGATGAAAAACTGTTTTTT. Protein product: CASSLSGFSDEKLFF.

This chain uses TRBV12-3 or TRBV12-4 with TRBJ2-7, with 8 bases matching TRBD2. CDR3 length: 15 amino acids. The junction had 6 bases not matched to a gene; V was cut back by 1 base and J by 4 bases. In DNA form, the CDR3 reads TGTGCCAGCAGTTTAGGGCGGGGGGCATTTTACGAGCAGTACGTC. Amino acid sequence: CASSLGRGAFYEQYV.

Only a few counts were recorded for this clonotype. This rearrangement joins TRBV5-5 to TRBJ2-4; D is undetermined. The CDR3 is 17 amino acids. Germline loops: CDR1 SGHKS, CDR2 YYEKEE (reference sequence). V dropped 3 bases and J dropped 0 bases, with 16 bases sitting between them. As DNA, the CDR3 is TGTGCCAGCAGCTATGAGTCGGAGCGACTAGCCAAAAACATTCAGTACTTC. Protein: CASSYESERLAKNIQYF.

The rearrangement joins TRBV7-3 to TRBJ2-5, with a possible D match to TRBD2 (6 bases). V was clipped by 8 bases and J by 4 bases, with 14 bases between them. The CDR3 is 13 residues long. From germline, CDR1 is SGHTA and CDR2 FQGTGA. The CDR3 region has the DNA TGTGCCAGCGGCCCGGGGGAAGGAGAGACCCAGTACTTC. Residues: CASGPGEGETQYF.

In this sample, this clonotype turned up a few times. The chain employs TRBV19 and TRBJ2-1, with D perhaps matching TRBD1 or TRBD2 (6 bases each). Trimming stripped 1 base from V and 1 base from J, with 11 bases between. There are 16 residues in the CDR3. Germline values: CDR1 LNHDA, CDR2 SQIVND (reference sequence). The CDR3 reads CASSIGEGGSYNEQFF. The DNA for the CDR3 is TGTGCCAGTAGTATAGGCGAAGGGGGGTCCTACAATGAGCAGTTCTTC.

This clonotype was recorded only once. The CDR3 region has the DNA TGTGCCAGCAGCCCCCGGGTGCCGCAGGCCCGCGGGTTAGCTTTCTTT. Translation gives CASSPRVPQARGLAFF. V usage is TRBV14 and J usage is TRBJ1-1; no definite D call. The CDR3 has 16 amino acids. The germline V gene encodes CDR1 SGHDN and CDR2 FVKESK. Trimming cost V 4 bases and J 10 bases, with 25 bases left between them.

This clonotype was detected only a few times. In nucleotides, the CDR3 is TGTGCCAGCTCACCAACGAAGGTGGAGAGGGAGACCCAGTACTTC. Amino acid sequence: CASSPTKVERETQYF. V is TRBV18 and J is TRBJ2-5; D ambiguous. The V gene lost 2 bases and the J gene lost 5 bases, with 15 bases spanning the gap. In germline, CDR1 is KGHSH, CDR2 LQKENI. The CDR3 extends over 15 amino acids.

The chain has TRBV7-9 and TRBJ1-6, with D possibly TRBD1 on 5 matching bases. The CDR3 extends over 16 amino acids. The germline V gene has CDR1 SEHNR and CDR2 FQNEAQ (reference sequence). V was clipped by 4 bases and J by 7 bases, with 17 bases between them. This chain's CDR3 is CASSSGPQGYNSPLHF. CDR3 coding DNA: TGTGCCAGCAGCTCAGGGCCACAAGGCTACAATTCACCCCTCCACTTT.

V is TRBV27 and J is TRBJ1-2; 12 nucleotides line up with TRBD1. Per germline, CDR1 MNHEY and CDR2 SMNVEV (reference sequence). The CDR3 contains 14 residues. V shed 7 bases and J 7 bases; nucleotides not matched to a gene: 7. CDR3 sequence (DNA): TGTGCCAGCAAGGGGACAGGGGGCGTTTCTGGCTACACCTTC. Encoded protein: CASKGTGGVSGYTF.

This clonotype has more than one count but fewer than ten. CDR3: CASSYSSGSTDTQYF. CDR3 nucleotides: TGTGCCAGCAGTTACTCATCAGGGAGTACAGATACGCAGTATTTT. The chain recombines TRBV6-5 with TRBJ2-3; D is possibly TRBD1 or TRBD2 (5 bases each). Germline V gene data show CDR1 as MNHEY and CDR2 as SVGAGI. The V end was cut by 0 bases, the J end by 3 bases, with 10 bases between. The CDR3 extends over 15 amino acids.

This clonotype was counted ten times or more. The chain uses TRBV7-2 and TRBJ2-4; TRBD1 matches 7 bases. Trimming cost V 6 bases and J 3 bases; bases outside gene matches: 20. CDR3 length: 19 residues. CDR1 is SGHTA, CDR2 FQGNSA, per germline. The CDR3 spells CASRHGKGPDRDNKNIQYF. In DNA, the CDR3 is TGTGCCAGCAGACATGGTAAAGGGCCCGACAGGGACAACAAAAACATTCAGTACTTC.

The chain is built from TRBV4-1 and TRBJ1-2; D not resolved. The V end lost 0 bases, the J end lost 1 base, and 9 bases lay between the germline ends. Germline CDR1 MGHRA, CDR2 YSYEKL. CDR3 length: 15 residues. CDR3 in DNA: TGCGCCAGCAGCCAAGATAGAGTTTTTAACTATGGCTACACCTTC. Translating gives CASSQDRVFNYGYTF.

The CDR3: CASSLVLQHGVVNTEAFF. The CDR3 DNA reads TGTGCCAGCAGCTTAGTACTCCAACATGGGGTTGTGAACACTGAAGCTTTCTTT. The chain joins TRBV7-9 to TRBJ1-1; D ambiguous. This CDR3 has 18 amino acids. Trimming left V 1 base short and J 0 bases short, with 18 bases between. Per the germline V gene, CDR1 is SEHNR and CDR2 is FQNEAQ (reference sequence).

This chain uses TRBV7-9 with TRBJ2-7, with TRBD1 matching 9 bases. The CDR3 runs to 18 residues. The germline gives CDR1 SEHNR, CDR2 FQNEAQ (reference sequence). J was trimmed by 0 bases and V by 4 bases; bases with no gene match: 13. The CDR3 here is CASSSRHGTGISSYEQYV. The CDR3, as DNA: TGTGCCAGCAGCTCTCGTCATGGGACAGGGATTTCCTCCTACGAGCAGTACGTC.

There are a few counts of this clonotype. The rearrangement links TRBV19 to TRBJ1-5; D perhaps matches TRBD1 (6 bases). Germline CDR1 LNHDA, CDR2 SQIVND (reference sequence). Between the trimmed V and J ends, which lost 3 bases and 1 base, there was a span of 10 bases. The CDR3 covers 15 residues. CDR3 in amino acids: CASSITGTSNQPQHF. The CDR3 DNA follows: TGTGCCAGTAGTATCACAGGGACGAGCAATCAGCCCCAGCATTTT.

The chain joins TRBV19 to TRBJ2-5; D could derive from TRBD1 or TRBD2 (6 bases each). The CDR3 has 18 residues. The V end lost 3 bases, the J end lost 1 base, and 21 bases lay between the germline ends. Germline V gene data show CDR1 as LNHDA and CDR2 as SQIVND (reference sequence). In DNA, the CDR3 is TGTGCCAGTAGTATTTTCGGGGATGCGGAGGGGGTCCAAGAGACCCAGTACTTC. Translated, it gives CASSIFGDAEGVQETQYF.

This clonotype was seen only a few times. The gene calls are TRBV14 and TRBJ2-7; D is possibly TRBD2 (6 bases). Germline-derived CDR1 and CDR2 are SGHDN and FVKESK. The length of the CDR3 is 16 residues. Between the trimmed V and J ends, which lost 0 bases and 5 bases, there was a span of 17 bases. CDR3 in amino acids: CASSQDGGTERDEQYF. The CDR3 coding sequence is TGTGCCAGCAGCCAAGATGGAGGGACGGAGAGGGACGAGCAGTACTTC. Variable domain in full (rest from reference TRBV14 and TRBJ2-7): EAGVTQFPSHSVIEKGQTVTLRCDPISGHDNLYWYRRVMGKEIKFLLHFVKESKQDESGMPNNRFLAERTGGTYSTLKVQPAELEDSGVYFCASSQDGGTERDEQYFGPGTRLTVT.

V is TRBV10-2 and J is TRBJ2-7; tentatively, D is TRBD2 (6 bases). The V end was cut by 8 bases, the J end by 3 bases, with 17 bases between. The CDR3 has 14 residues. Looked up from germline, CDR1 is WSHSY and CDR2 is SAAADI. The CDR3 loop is CASAGRGASYEQYF. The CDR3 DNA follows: TGCGCCAGCGCAGGCCGCGGGGCCAGCTACGAGCAGTACTTC.

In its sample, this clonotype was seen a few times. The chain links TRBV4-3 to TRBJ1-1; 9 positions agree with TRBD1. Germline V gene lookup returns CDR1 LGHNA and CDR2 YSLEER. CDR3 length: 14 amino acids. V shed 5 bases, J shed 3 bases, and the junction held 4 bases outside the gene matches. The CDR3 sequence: CASSYYRGHTEAFF. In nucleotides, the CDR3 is TGCGCCAGCAGCTACTACAGGGGGCACACTGAAGCTTTCTTT.

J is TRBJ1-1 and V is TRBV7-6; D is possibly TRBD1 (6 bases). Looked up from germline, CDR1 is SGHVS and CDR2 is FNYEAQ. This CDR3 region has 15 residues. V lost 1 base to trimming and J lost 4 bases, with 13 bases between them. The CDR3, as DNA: TGTGCCAGCAGCTTAGGAAAAGGGGGAGCCACTGAAGCTTTCTTT. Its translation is CASSLGKGGATEAFF.

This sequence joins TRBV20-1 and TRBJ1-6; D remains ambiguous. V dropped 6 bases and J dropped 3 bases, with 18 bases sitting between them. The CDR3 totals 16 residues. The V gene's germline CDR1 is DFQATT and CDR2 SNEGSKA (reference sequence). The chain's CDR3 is CSAKSYREIYNSPLHF. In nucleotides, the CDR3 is TGCAGTGCAAAGAGTTACCGGGAAATCTATAATTCACCCCTCCACTTT.

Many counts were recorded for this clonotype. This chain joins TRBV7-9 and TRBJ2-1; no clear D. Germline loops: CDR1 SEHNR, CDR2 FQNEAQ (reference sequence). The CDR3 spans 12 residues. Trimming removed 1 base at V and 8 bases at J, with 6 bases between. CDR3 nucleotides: TGTGCCAGCAGCTTAGTGGTGTATGAGCAGTTCTTC. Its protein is CASSLVVYEQFF.

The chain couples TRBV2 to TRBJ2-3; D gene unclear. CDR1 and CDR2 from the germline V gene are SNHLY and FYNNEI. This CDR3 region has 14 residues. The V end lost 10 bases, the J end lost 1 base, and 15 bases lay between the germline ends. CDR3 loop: CATTPKGGTDTQYF. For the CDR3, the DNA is TGTGCCACCACCCCAAAGGGCGGCACAGATACGCAGTATTTT.